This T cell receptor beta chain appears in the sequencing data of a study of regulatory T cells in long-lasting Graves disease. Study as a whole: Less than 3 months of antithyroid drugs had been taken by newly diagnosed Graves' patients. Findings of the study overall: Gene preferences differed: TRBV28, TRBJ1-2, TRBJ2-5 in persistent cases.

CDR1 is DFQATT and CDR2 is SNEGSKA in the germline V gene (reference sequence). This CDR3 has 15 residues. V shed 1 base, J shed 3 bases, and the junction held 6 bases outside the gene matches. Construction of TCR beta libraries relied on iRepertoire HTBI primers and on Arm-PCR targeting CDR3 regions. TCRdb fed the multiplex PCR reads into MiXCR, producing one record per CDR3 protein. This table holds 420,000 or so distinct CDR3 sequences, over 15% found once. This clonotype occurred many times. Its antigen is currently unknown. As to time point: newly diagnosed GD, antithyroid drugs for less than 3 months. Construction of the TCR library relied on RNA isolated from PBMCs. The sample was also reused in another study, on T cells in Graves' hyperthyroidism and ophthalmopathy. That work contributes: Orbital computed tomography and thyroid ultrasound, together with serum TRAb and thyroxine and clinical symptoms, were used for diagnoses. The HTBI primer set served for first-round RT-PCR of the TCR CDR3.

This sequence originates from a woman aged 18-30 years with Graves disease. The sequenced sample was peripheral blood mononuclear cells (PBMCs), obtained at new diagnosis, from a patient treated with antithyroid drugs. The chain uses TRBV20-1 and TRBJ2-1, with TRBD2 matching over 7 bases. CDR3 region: CSARVRGEDYNEQFF. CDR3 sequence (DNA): TGCAGTGCTAGAGTCCGGGGGGAGGACTACAATGAGCAGTTCTTC.